The 21 T cell receptor beta chains given below trace back to one sample, sequenced in a study of T-cell reconstitution after alpha-beta-depleted transplantation in children. Unique molecular identifiers were incorporated into the prepared TCRbeta library. Via MiXCR, TCRdb re-called the PCR reads, giving one row per CDR3 protein. In the table there are about 980,000 distinct CDR3 sequences, about 29% of which are singletons. The sample consisted of PBMCs, mostly from graft donor cells, taken 360 days after TCRalphabeta/CD19-depleted stem cell transplant. The receptors stem from a boy younger than two who had a stem cell transplant for SCID, so the T cells may come from the graft donor.

This clonotype has just one count. The CDR3 DNA reads as TGTGCCAGCTCACCGGGACAGGGGCGGGAGCCCCAGCATTTT. Translation gives CASSPGQGREPQHF. The chain carries TRBV18 and TRBJ1-5; TRBD1 matches 10 bases. This CDR3 spans 14 amino acids. V shed 3 bases, J shed 8 bases, and the junction held 4 bases outside the gene matches. Germline V gives CDR1 KGHSH, CDR2 LQKENI. Looking up the rest from reference TRBV18 and TRBJ1-5 gives the full variable domain: NAGVMQNPRHLVRRRGQEARLRCSPMKGHSHVYWYRQLPEEGLKFMVYLQKENIIDESGMPKERFSAEFPKEGPSILRIQQVVRGDSAAYFCASSPGQGREPQHFGDGTRLSIL.

The chain links TRBV20-1 to TRBJ2-2; 7 bases align to TRBD1. There are 15 residues in the CDR3. CDR1 is DFQATT, CDR2 SNEGSKA, per germline (reference sequence). V gave up 5 bases and J gave up 1 base; unmatched junction bases: 7. In nucleotides, the CDR3 is TGCAGTGCTGGAAGGGACAGCCGGAACACCGGGGAGCTGTTTTTT. This encodes CSAGRDSRNTGELFF.

The V call is TRBV7-6, the J call TRBJ2-7; 8 nucleotides align to TRBD2. Germline CDR1 reads SGHVS; CDR2 reads FNYEAQ. The CDR3 runs to 15 residues. J gave up 2 bases and V 0 bases, and 3 bases lay outside the gene matches. The CDR3 loop reads CASSLASGVTYEQYF. The CDR3 nucleotides are TGTGCCAGCAGCTTAGCTAGCGGGGTGACCTACGAGCAGTACTTC.

J is TRBJ2-1 and V is TRBV11-2, with 9 bases that match TRBD2. J gave up 6 bases and V 3 bases, and 6 bases lay outside the gene matches. The CDR3 length is 15 residues. Germline assignment: CDR1 SGHAT and CDR2 FQNNGV. The CDR3 protein is CASSFPSGVSNEQFF. The CDR3, as DNA: TGTGCCAGCAGCTTCCCTAGCGGGGTATCCAATGAGCAGTTCTTC.

The chain couples TRBV4-1 to TRBJ2-6; possibly TRBD1 or TRBD2 for D (5 bases each). Germline V CDR1 and CDR2: MGHRA, YSYEKL. V was cut by 4 bases and J by 0 bases, with 28 bases left in between. The length of the CDR3 is 22 residues. This CDR3 is CASSPATEVGVRGYSGANVLTF. The DNA for the CDR3 is TGCGCCAGCAGCCCAGCAACCGAAGTAGGGGTACGGGGCTACTCTGGGGCCAACGTCCTGACTTTC.

V gene TRBV5-1 combines with J gene TRBJ1-3, with 8 bases aligning to TRBD1. With 2 bases clipped from V and 2 bases from J, the junction kept 3 bases outside the gene matches. The CDR3 is made up of 15 amino acids. Germline CDR1 reads SGHRS; CDR2 reads YFSETQ. The CDR3 DNA sequence: TGCGCCAGCAGCTTACCAGGGGGCCCTGGAAACACCATATATTTT. Its protein product is CASSLPGGPGNTIYF.

This clonotype came up a few times. The rearrangement joins TRBV5-1 to TRBJ2-3; no definite D call. V was shortened by 4 bases and J by 6 bases, with 12 bases between the two germline ends. CDR3 length: 13 amino acids. Germline V gives CDR1 SGHRS, CDR2 YFSETQ. CDR3 sequence: CASSLRYADTQYF. CDR3 DNA: TGCGCCAGCAGCCTCCGCTACGCGGATACGCAGTATTTT. Together with reference TRBV5-1 and TRBJ2-3, the CDR3 gives the full variable domain: KAGVTQTPRYLIKTRGQQVTLSCSPISGHRSVSWYQQTPGQGLQFLFEYFSETQRNKGNFPGRFSGRQFSNSRSEMNVSTLELGDSALYLCASSLRYADTQYFGPGTRLTVL.

The chain employs TRBV5-5 and TRBJ2-7; TRBD1 matches 7 bases. This CDR3 is built from 17 residues. Trimming at V came to 1 base and at J to 4 bases, leaving 14 bases not matched to a gene. CDR1 and CDR2 (germline): SGHKS, YYEKEE (reference sequence). This CDR3 is CASSLRGRVPGTYEQYF. The CDR3 DNA sequence: TGTGCCAGCAGCTTGAGGGGGCGGGTCCCGGGCACATACGAGCAGTACTTC.

This clonotype was seen a few times. In nucleotides, the CDR3 is TGCGCCAGCAGCTTGTATGGGGAGATAAACACTGAAGCTTTCTTT. Encoded protein: CASSLYGEINTEAFF. The chain employs TRBV5-1 and TRBJ1-1; D call uncertain. The CDR3 has 15 amino acids. Germline V gene sequence: CDR1 SGHRS, CDR2 YFSETQ. Trimming removed 1 base from V and 2 bases from J, with 12 bases in between.

Ten or more counts support this clonotype. The chain uses TRBV10-3 and TRBJ2-3; 11 nucleotides line up with TRBD2. V dropped 3 bases and J dropped 0; count of bases not matched to a gene: 5. Germline-derived CDR1 and CDR2 are ENHRY and SYGVKD. The CDR3 sequence is 17 residues long. CDR3: CAISDTLAGGSTDTQYF. CDR3 sequence (DNA): TGTGCCATCAGTGATACCCTAGCGGGGGGCAGCACAGATACGCAGTATTTT.

The genes are TRBV4-1 and TRBJ2-1; 8 nucleotides agree with TRBD2. V shed 4 bases and J 0 bases; nucleotides not matched to a gene: 8. The CDR3 is 17 amino acids. Germline loops: CDR1 MGHRA, CDR2 YSYEKL. The CDR3 is CASSPLKRGNSYNEQFF. The CDR3 DNA follows: TGCGCCAGCAGCCCCCTGAAGCGGGGGAACTCCTACAATGAGCAGTTCTTC.

This chain joins TRBV9 and TRBJ1-2; the D gene is possibly TRBD1 (6 bases). V lost 4 bases and J lost 0, with 19 bases in between. Germline CDR1 and CDR2: SGDLS and YYNGEE. The CDR3 sequence is 17 residues long. CDR3 residues: CASSSRGGDTSNYGYTF. The CDR3 nucleotides are TGTGCCAGCAGCTCCCGAGGGGGGGACACTTCTAACTATGGCTACACCTTC.

The gene calls are TRBV5-1 and TRBJ2-3; D gene unclear. This CDR3 has 13 amino acids. Trimming took 0 bases from V and 5 from J, leaving 7 bases between them. Germline V gene lookup returns CDR1 SGHRS and CDR2 YFSETQ. The CDR3 DNA follows: TGCGCCAGCAGCTTGGTGGTACAAGATACGCAGTATTTT. Translation: CASSLVVQDTQYF.

The rearrangement joins TRBV5-1 to TRBJ2-7, with 7 bases that match TRBD1. This CDR3 contains 14 residues. The V gene end was trimmed by 4 bases and the J gene end by 4 bases; junction bases not matched to a gene: 8. The germline CDR1 and CDR2 sequences are SGHRS and YFSETQ. As DNA, the CDR3 is TGCGCCAGCAGCACCGTGGGACAGAATTACGAGCAGTACTTC. This gives the protein CASSTVGQNYEQYF.

The gene calls are TRBV20-1 and TRBJ2-2, with unresolved D. The CDR3 covers 12 residues. Germline-derived CDR1 and CDR2 are DFQATT and SNEGSKA (reference sequence). V lost 6 bases and J lost 3, with 8 bases in between. Here the CDR3 DNA reads TGCAGTGCATTCCGGGACACCGGGGAGCTGTTTTTT. It specifies CSAFRDTGELFF.

This chain connects TRBV11-2 to TRBJ2-3; 7 bases match TRBD1. The CDR3 is made up of 15 amino acids. Germline trimming cut 4 bases from V and 2 bases from J; bases unmatched to any gene: 6. Germline assignment: CDR1 SGHAT and CDR2 FQNNGV. The CDR3: CASSSQTGLTDTQYF. In DNA, the CDR3 is TGTGCCAGCAGCTCCCAGACAGGGCTCACAGATACGCAGTATTTT.

In this sample, this clonotype turned up a few times. The chain carries TRBV6-5 and TRBJ1-4; 10 bases are a match to TRBD1. There are 16 residues in the CDR3. J lost 7 bases, V lost 2 bases, and 7 bases had no gene match. Per germline, CDR1 MNHEY and CDR2 SVGAGI. Here the CDR3 reads CASSYTRGTGAEKLFF. The CDR3 nucleotides are TGTGCCAGCAGTTACACCCGAGGGACAGGGGCTGAAAAACTGTTTTTT.

This clonotype has more than one count but fewer than ten. The chain has TRBV10-3 and TRBJ2-7; D gene uncertain. This CDR3 has 13 residues. Germline V gives CDR1 ENHRY, CDR2 SYGVKD. V dropped 7 bases and J dropped 0 bases, with 10 bases sitting between them. The CDR3 spells CAIKASSSYEQYF. CDR3 nucleotide sequence: TGTGCCATCAAGGCGTCTAGCTCCTACGAGCAGTACTTC.

The CDR3 sequence: CSARDRRPLPNEQFF. CDR3 bases: TGCAGTGCTAGAGATCGTAGGCCCCTACCCAATGAGCAGTTCTTC. The J gene is TRBJ2-1, the V gene TRBV20-1; D gene unclear. This CDR3 contains 15 residues. V lost 0 bases and J lost 6, with 15 bases in between. CDR1 and CDR2 (germline): DFQATT, SNEGSKA (reference sequence).

This chain links TRBV10-2 with TRBJ1-2; no definite D call. Germline V gene lookup returns CDR1 WSHSY and CDR2 SAAADI. The CDR3 has 15 amino acids. V lost 4 bases and J 5 bases, leaving 17 bases between the germline ends. CDR3 bases: TGCGCCAGCAGTGCAACGGGGAGCGGCGTTTATGGCTACACCTTC. The encoded protein is CASSATGSGVYGYTF.

This clonotype occurred once. The chain links TRBV12-3 or TRBV12-4 to TRBJ1-2; 10 bases fit TRBD1. V lost 7 bases and J lost 5; bases outside the gene matches: 7. The CDR3 loop spans 14 amino acids. CDR3 sequence reads: CASTRQGAKYGYTF. CDR3 bases: TGTGCCAGCACCCGACAGGGGGCAAAGTATGGCTACACCTTC.